Sequencing of this TCR beta chain was carried out in a study of T cells in Graves' hyperthyroidism and ophthalmopathy. Study findings and constraints: Ophthalmopathy got predicted by the model a median approximately 6.3 months before its onset. The authors' 13 V-J model separated ophthalmopathy from stable hyperthyroidism.

TCR beta CDR3 regions were amplified from RNA. When the TCR CDR3 underwent first-round RT-PCR, the HTBI primer set was used. TCRdb called the multiplex PCR reads again in MiXCR, with one record for every CDR3 protein. The table has about 400,000 distinct CDR3 sequences, roughly 14% seen once. This clonotype was counted between two and nine times. The antigen is undetermined. V gave up 1 base and J gave up 15 bases, with 16 bases separating them. This CDR3 is built from 13 residues. Germline lookup yields CDR1 SGHAT and CDR2 FQNNGV. The TCR was taken from a man aged 18 to 30 with Graves' ophthalmopathy. The source material was blood. J is TRBJ2-1 and V is TRBV11-2; D is undetermined. The CDR3 nucleotides read TGTGCCAGCAGCTTAGCGGGCTCCCCCGGCCCGTTCTTC. It encodes CASSLAGSPGPFF.